The source of this T cell receptor beta chain is a study of T-cell memory formation after mild COVID-19. After removal of 4 bases from V and 4 bases from J, the junction contained 10 bases not matched to a gene. The CDR3 length is 15 residues. The germline CDR1 and CDR2 sequences are SGHRS and YFSETQ. TCRdb processed the 5' RACE reads anew with MiXCR; each CDR3 protein has one entry. The sample shows about 320,000 distinct CDR3 sequences, 13% to 15% of them seen only once. Only a few counts were recorded for this clonotype. This clonotype originated in a man aged 18-30 years who had mild COVID-19 (a few samples of this study predate the infection). Cell type and time point are not known. Sample: PBMCs or a T cell subset sorted from them (not recorded which). V and J are TRBV5-1 and TRBJ2-5; TRBD1 matches 7 bases. CDR3 coding DNA: TGCGCCAGCAGCCCGACAGGGACCTCGGGAGAGACCCAGTACTTC. It is translated as CASSPTGTSGETQYF.